This T cell receptor (beta chain) comes out of a study of a mutant IDH1 vaccine in newly diagnosed glioma. Overall study: Patients were pretreated with radiotherapy, temozolomide, or both, mostly both. Study-wide points: Patients mounted vaccine-induced immune responses in about 93% of cases.

V trimming: 7 bases; J trimming: 4 bases; junction bases outside the gene matches: 3. CDR1 SQVTM and CDR2 ANQGSEA come from the germline V gene. CDR3 size: 11 residues. Of note for this clone: Its antigen is unknown.

Regarding time point: baseline, week 1 (first vaccination visit). The sample's treatment: pre-vaccination baseline after standard-of-care therapy. TCRdb keeps only in-frame clones here, not all; method: immunoSEQ multiplex PCR. The data contain approximately 70,000 clones, 70% to 80% of them seen just once; the ten biggest clones take up 8.2%. J is TRBJ1-2 and V is TRBV29-1, with 7 bases lining up with TRBD1. The sequence was collected from a middle-aged man with glioma. Sequenced material: PBMCs, taken from a glioma patient treated with radiotherapy, temozolomide or both. The CDR3 sequence: CSAGQAYGYTF. The CDR3 DNA reads as TGCAGCGCCGGACAGGCCTATGGCTACACCTTC.